Here is one TCR beta chain with its context. This clone was seen a handful of times. Its target antigen remains unknown. Per-nucleotide qualities are absent, and no much larger clonotype sits a single base away. In Seattle, one collaborating source enrolled patients while the infection was active and tracked those patients longitudinally over the course of disease. Whole blood was collected in K2EDTA tubes by collaborating institutions according to the institutions' own protocols. Collaborator samples were shipped for TCRbeta analysis as frozen whole blood, isolated PBMCs, or DNA extracted from either sample type. The CDR3 contains 14 residues, cysteine and phenylalanine counted. CDR3 DNA is the only sequence kept; it has 42 bases, read in frame from the first base. From the germline V gene, CDR1 is SGHTA and CDR2 is FQGNSA. The V and J ends are trimmed by 2 bases and 7 bases, leaving 14 bases between them.

TCRbeta CDR3 regions were amplified from genomic DNA by means of the immunoSEQ Assay, a bias-controlled multiplex PCR. In the paper's pipeline: Within the assay, amplification of reference gene primers was used to estimate how many nucleated cells each sample contained. Sequence reads were collapsed and filtered to measure the absolute abundance of every unique TCRbeta CDR3 rearrangement. For each sample, productive Simpson clonality was calculated as the square root of Simpson's diversity index over productive rearrangements. TCRdb took over this immuneACCESS table, retaining in-frame rearrangements with V and J assigned. Such tables are incomplete; in checked studies, under half of the missing clones stem from an unresolved V gene, and the remainder is unexplained. Clonal size and the V and J genes are those of that table, whereas D and trimming came from the DNA. In this sample the table shows tens of thousands of clones, roughly 70% of which occur a single time. The ten most abundant clones make up about 3.9% of the sample.

The record originates from a study of blood T cell repertoires in COVID-19 (dated by TCRdb to 2019 to 2021). With respect to the entire study: Samples from collaborators originated in the United States, Italy and Spain and spanned both the acute and convalescent phases of COVID-19. Sample metadata almost always included a de-identified subject ID, COVID-19 status, age in years and sex. HLA class I and class II types, where available, came from metadata supplied by the sample provider rather than from assay-based typing. A freely available public database, intended as a resource for researchers studying the immune response to SARS-CoV-2, is where the repertoires were released. The material from the prospective study consisted of cDNA or gDNA derived from T cells, B-cell-depleted T cells, or PBMCs. Subjects who had been exposed to COVID-19, were actively infected with it, or had recovered from it provided the deeply sampled blood TCRbeta repertoires that made up the dataset. Samples came from the ongoing ImmuneRACE study (first 160 participants) plus 1,254 subjects from 6 global collaborators. General conclusions and limits of the study: The amount of clinical and demographic metadata varied by source and participant and was provided uncurated.

This chain joins TRBV7-2 to TRBJ1-2; the D segment cannot be called with confidence. This TCR derives from a man between 65 and 85 years old with COVID-19, enrolled during active disease. Sequenced material: peripheral blood. CDR3 protein: CASSLFRGLGGYTF. The nucleotide sequence reads as follows: TGTGCCAGCAGCTTATTCCGAGGGCTCGGTGGCTACACCTTC.